Below are 15 T cell receptor beta chains sequenced from a single sample in a study of OX40 agonist ivuxolimab in advanced cancers. Method: immunoSEQ multiplex PCR; TCRdb's copy keeps in-frame clones and lacks some. The data show 85,000 to 100,000 clones, with 90% to 95% seen just once and roughly 0.31% held by the top ten. Sequencing used CD4+ or CD8+ T cells sorted from blood, obtained in a trial of the OX40 agonist ivuxolimab. These receptors were obtained from an adult with an advanced solid tumor such as melanoma, head and neck, liver or kidney cancer.

The chain has TRBV18 and TRBJ2-3, with a weak D call TRBD2 (6 bases). Per the germline V gene, CDR1 is KGHSH and CDR2 is LQKENI. The CDR3 contains 16 residues. The V end was cut by 2 bases, the J end by 1 base, with 13 bases between. For the CDR3, the DNA is TGTGCCAGCTCACCAGGGACGGGAGCGGGCACAGATACGCAGTATTTT. This codes for CASSPGTGAGTDTQYF.

V is TRBV9 and J is TRBJ2-7; TRBD1 matches at 7 bases. V gave up 3 bases and J gave up 1 base; unmatched junction bases: 13. The CDR3 contains 17 residues. Germline V CDR1 and CDR2: SGDLS, YYNGEE. The CDR3 region is CASSAGLGTVSSYEQYF. The CDR3 DNA reads as TGTGCCAGCAGCGCAGGACTCGGGACAGTTTCATCCTACGAGCAGTACTTC.

This clone has just one count. The genes are TRBV7-6 and TRBJ2-7; 8 positions agree with TRBD2. This CDR3 is 15 amino acids long. J was trimmed by 3 bases and V by 4 bases; bases with no gene match: 8. The V gene's germline CDR1 is SGHVS and CDR2 FNYEAQ. The CDR3 sequence is CASSSLCGGIYEQYF. CDR3 sequence (DNA): TGTGCCAGCAGCTCTCTTTGCGGGGGGATCTACGAGCAGTACTTC.

CDR3 sequence (DNA): TGTGCCAGCAGCCCCATGGACAGCTCGAACACCGGGGAGCTGTTTTTT. Amino acids: CASSPMDSSNTGELFF. This rearrangement joins TRBV7-3 to TRBJ2-2; perhaps TRBD1 as D (6 bases). Germline values: CDR1 SGHTA, CDR2 FQGTGA. The CDR3 spans 16 residues. V was pared by 5 bases and J by 0 bases, with 13 bases between.

CDR3 in amino acids: CASRLDGDSGNTIYF. The CDR3 bases are TGTGCCAGCAGACTGGACGGCGACTCTGGAAACACCATATATTTT. The chain links TRBV11-1 to TRBJ1-3; D remains unclear. CDR3 length: 15 residues. V was shortened by 6 bases and J by 0 bases, with 12 bases between the two germline ends. CDR1 and CDR2 from the germline V gene are SGHAT and FQDESV (reference sequence).

V and J are TRBV18 and TRBJ2-1; a possible D gene is TRBD2 (5 bases). Deletions cut 2 bases from V and 3 bases from J, with 14 bases between. The CDR3 loop spans 16 amino acids. Germline loops: CDR1 KGHSH, CDR2 LQKENI. The CDR3 sequence: CASSPWSVRGYNEQFF. The CDR3 DNA sequence: TGTGCCAGCTCACCATGGTCTGTCCGGGGCTACAATGAGCAGTTCTTC. Together with reference TRBV18 and TRBJ2-1, the CDR3 gives the full variable domain: NAGVMQNPRHLVRRRGQEARLRCSPMKGHSHVYWYRQLPEEGLKFMVYLQKENIIDESGMPKERFSAEFPKEGPSILRIQQVVRGDSAAYFCASSPWSVRGYNEQFFGPGTRLTVL.

The rearrangement uses TRBV11-2 and TRBJ2-2, with D possibly being TRBD2 (6 bases). Per germline, CDR1 SGHAT and CDR2 FQNNGV. Trimming removed 3 bases from V and 4 bases from J, with 12 bases in between. CDR3 length: 15 amino acids. The CDR3 region is CASSFLAMSTGELFF. The DNA for the CDR3 is TGTGCCAGCAGCTTCCTAGCGATGAGCACCGGGGAGCTGTTTTTT. Full variable domain (rest looked up from reference TRBV11-2 and TRBJ2-2): EAGVAQSPRYKIIEKRQSVAFWCNPISGHATLYWYQQILGQGPKLLIQFQNNGVVDDSQLPKDRFSAERLKGVDSTLKIQPAKLEDSAVYLCASSFLAMSTGELFFGEGSRLTVL.

This chain uses TRBV28 with TRBJ1-2; tentative D call: TRBD1 (5 bases). The germline gives CDR1 MDHEN, CDR2 SYDVKM. This CDR3 comprises 14 residues. Trimming took 4 bases from V and 2 from J, leaving 11 bases between them. Here the CDR3 reads CASSSSGRNYGYTF. DNA of the CDR3: TGTGCCAGCAGTTCCTCGGGACGGAACTATGGCTACACCTTC.

V and J are TRBV10-3 and TRBJ2-3, with 7 bases identical to TRBD2. The V segment lost 2 bases and the J segment 4 bases; nucleotides outside the gene matches: 3. This CDR3 region has 14 residues. Germline values: CDR1 ENHRY, CDR2 SYGVKD. The CDR3: CAISERTRSDTQYF. The CDR3, as DNA: TGTGCCATCAGTGAGAGGACTAGGTCAGATACGCAGTATTTT.

The chain employs TRBV5-1 and TRBJ1-3, with D tentatively TRBD1 (6 bases). CDR1 SGHRS and CDR2 YFSETQ come from the germline V gene. This CDR3 has 14 amino acids. The V and J ends lost 2 bases and 4 bases respectively, with 10 bases between them. The CDR3 region has the DNA TGCGCCAGCAGCTTAGCAGGGACAGGAAACACCATATATTTT. This encodes CASSLAGTGNTIYF.

The chain recombines TRBV14 with TRBJ2-1; tentatively, D is TRBD2 (6 bases). Germline lookup yields CDR1 SGHDN and CDR2 FVKESK. V was cut by 1 base and J by 8 bases, with 15 bases left in between. The CDR3 spans 15 residues. The CDR3 loop reads CASSQGAGLSDEQFF. The CDR3 DNA sequence: TGTGCCAGCAGCCAAGGGGCGGGGTTAAGCGATGAGCAGTTCTTC.

The V and J genes are TRBV28 and TRBJ1-1; D unresolved. CDR3 size: 12 residues. Germline V gene sequence: CDR1 MDHEN, CDR2 SYDVKM. V was pared by 7 bases and J by 11 bases, with 17 bases between. The CDR3 DNA sequence: TGTGCCAGCACCACAACAACCGAAGATGCTTTCTTT. This sequence encodes CASTTTTEDAFF.

This clone occurred once. The gene calls are TRBV4-3 and TRBJ2-7, with 8 nucleotides matching TRBD1. The CDR3 has 15 residues. V dropped 1 base and J dropped 4; count of bases not matched to a gene: 6. The germline V gene has CDR1 LGHNA and CDR2 YSLEER. The CDR3 sequence is CASSQGPGGSYEQYF. The CDR3 coding sequence is TGCGCCAGCAGCCAAGGCCCAGGGGGCTCTTACGAGCAGTACTTC.

The chain links TRBV11-2 to TRBJ2-5; possible D gene TRBD2, 6 bases. CDR1 and CDR2 from the germline V gene are SGHAT and FQNNGV. Trimming removed 10 bases from V and 5 bases from J, with 17 bases in between. This CDR3 has 13 amino acids. CDR3: CATVGGPGETQYF. The CDR3 DNA sequence: TGTGCCACCGTCGGGGGTCCCGGGGAGACCCAGTACTTC.

The CDR3 here is CASSPVGETANGYTF. The CDR3 bases are TGTGCCAGCTCACCAGTGGGCGAGACGGCTAATGGCTACACCTTC. V is TRBV18 and J is TRBJ1-2, with D unresolved. Germline V gene sequence: CDR1 KGHSH, CDR2 LQKENI. The length of the CDR3 is 15 residues. V was trimmed by 2 bases and J by 6 bases, leaving 16 bases between them.